Listed below are T cell receptor beta chains from one sample, sequenced in a study of control samples from healthy donors and cancer patients. Repertoires were generated with immunoSEQ multiplex PCR, while TCRdb's copy carries only in-frame clones and drops some. The sample includes approximately 30,000 clones, around 94% of them seen just once. Sequencing was performed on blood. Receptor source: a man aged 55-75 years in good health. CDR3s include the opening cysteine and the closing phenylalanine or tryptophan. A D gene is named only where the DNA matches it firmly. Clone sizes are given selectively: once, few, many, or a class where the clone is expanded.

D gene,J gene,V gene,clone size,CDR3 length,CDR3 protein,CDR3 DNA
TRBD1,TRBJ2-7,TRBV6-2/TRBV6-3,NA,14,CASSNTGDGYEQYF,TGTGCCAGCAGCAATACAGGGGATGGCTACGAGCAGTACTTC
NA,TRBJ1-3,TRBV6-5,NA,15,CASSPDRYSGNTIYF,TGTGCCAGCAGCCCCGACAGGTACTCTGGAAACACCATATATTTT
NA,TRBJ2-1,TRBV25-1,NA,16,CASSEKGRSSYNEQFF,TGTGCCAGCAGTGAAAAAGGCAGAAGCTCCTACAATGAGCAGTTCTTC
NA,TRBJ2-2,TRBV4-1,few,17,CASSHSSAARDTGELFF,TGCGCCAGCAGCCATTCGTCAGCTGCACGCGACACCGGGGAGCTGTTTTTT
NA,TRBJ1-2,TRBV7-8,NA,14,CASSLVGPSGGYTF,TGTGCCAGCAGCTTAGTAGGTCCTTCGGGTGGCTACACCTTC
NA,TRBJ2-7,TRBV7-2,NA,12,CASSLRGYEQYF,TGTGCCAGCAGCTTAAGGGGCTACGAGCAGTACTTC
NA,TRBJ1-4,TRBV12-2,NA,18,CASRLDGGRREPNEKLFF,TGTGCAAGTCGCTTAGATGGCGGGAGACGGGAACCTAATGAAAAACTGTTTTTT
TRBD1,TRBJ1-2,TRBV7-7,NA,16,CASSPLIDRVQDGYTF,TGTGCCAGCAGCCCTCTCATAGACAGGGTTCAGGATGGCTACACCTTC
NA,TRBJ1-1,TRBV3-1/TRBV3-2,NA,13,CASSSSKNTEAFF,TGTGCCAGCAGCTCCAGCAAGAACACTGAAGCTTTCTTT
TRBD1,TRBJ1-2,TRBV6-5,NA,14,CASSSDRAGYGYTF,TGTGCCAGCAGTTCCGACAGGGCGGGCTATGGCTACACCTTC
NA,TRBJ1-4,TRBV7-2,NA,13,CASSFGLDEKLFF,TGTGCCAGCAGCTTCGGACTGGATGAAAAACTGTTTTTT
NA,TRBJ2-7,TRBV11-2,NA,15,CASSSTPGPAHEQYF,TGTGCCAGCAGCTCTACCCCGGGACCAGCACACGAGCAGTACTTC
NA,TRBJ1-1,TRBV30,NA,13,CAWSVAPGTGAFF,TGTGCCTGGAGTGTAGCCCCAGGCACTGGGGCTTTCTTT
NA,TRBJ1-1,TRBV20-1,NA,11,CSARTVAEAFF,TGCAGTGCCCGGACAGTGGCTGAAGCTTTCTTT
TRBD2,TRBJ2-3,TRBV9,NA,16,CASSPRGSGGADTQYF,TGTGCCAGCAGCCCTCGGGGTAGCGGGGGCGCAGATACGCAGTATTTT
NA,TRBJ2-5,TRBV6-2/TRBV6-3,NA,14,CASSYSGGLETQYF,TGTGCCAGCAGTTACTCAGGAGGGTTAGAGACCCAGTACTTC
NA,TRBJ1-6,TRBV2,NA,15,CASSEARGRNSPLHF,TGTGCCAGCAGTGAAGCGCGGGGGCGCAATTCACCCCTCCACTTT
NA,TRBJ2-2,TRBV6-2/TRBV6-3,NA,13,CASSYSPWEELFF,TGTGCCAGCAGTTACTCCCCGTGGGAGGAGCTGTTTTTT
NA,TRBJ1-2,TRBV19,NA,14,CASRTSGRDYGYTF,TGTGCCAGTAGAACTTCAGGGAGAGACTATGGCTACACCTTC
NA,TRBJ1-1,TRBV6-2/TRBV6-3,NA,13,CASSYTGGTEAFF,TGTGCCAGCAGTTACACGGGGGGGACTGAAGCTTTCTTT
NA,TRBJ1-2,TRBV7-2,NA,19,CASSLYYPTTGTRTRGYTF,TGTGCCAGCAGCTTATATTACCCGACTACAGGGACGAGGACGCGGGGCTACACCTTC
NA,TRBJ1-2,TRBV19,NA,15,CASSIWEGRNYGYTF,TGTGCCAGTAGTATTTGGGAGGGGCGAAACTATGGCTACACCTTC
NA,TRBJ1-1,TRBV5-1,once,14,CASSLWGRDTEAFF,TGCGCCAGCAGCTTATGGGGGAGGGACACTGAAGCTTTCTTT
NA,TRBJ2-5,TRBV9,NA,15,CASSVSSLRVETQYF,TGTGCCAGCAGCGTTAGTTCCCTCAGGGTTGAGACCCAGTACTTC
NA,TRBJ2-3,TRBV5-4,NA,12,CASSLSTDTQYF,TGTGCCAGCAGCTTGAGCACAGATACGCAGTATTTT
TRBD1,TRBJ2-1,TRBV7-2,NA,16,CASSTEGAGSYNEQFF,TGTGCCAGCAGCACTGAGGGGGCCGGTTCCTACAATGAGCAGTTCTTC
TRBD1,TRBJ2-5,TRBV6-5,NA,15,CASRGTGSGQETQYF,TGTGCCAGCAGAGGGACAGGCTCCGGCCAAGAGACCCAGTACTTC
TRBD1,TRBJ2-7,TRBV7-9,NA,15,CASKGVGTGLNEQYF,TGTGCCAGCAAAGGGGTCGGGACAGGGCTCAACGAGCAGTACTTC
NA,TRBJ2-5,TRBV27,NA,17,CASSLRGSPSLQETQYF,TGTGCCAGCAGTTTAAGGGGAAGCCCTAGCCTCCAAGAGACCCAGTACTTC
NA,TRBJ2-6,TRBV21-1,NA,18,CASSKDGVKSSGANVLTF,TGTGCCAGCAGCAAAGATGGGGTCAAAAGCTCTGGGGCCAACGTCCTGACTTTC
TRBD1,TRBJ1-5,TRBV19,NA,15,CASSATGPSNQPQHF,TGTGCCAGTAGCGCGACAGGGCCTAGCAATCAGCCCCAGCATTTT
NA,TRBJ1-2,TRBV4-3,NA,15,CASSQDNRVIYGYTF,TGCGCCAGCAGCCAAGATAACAGGGTAATCTATGGCTACACCTTC
TRBD2,TRBJ2-5,TRBV27,NA,17,CASSRKRGGTGHETQYF,TGTGCCAGCAGTCGAAAGCGGGGGGGCACTGGGCACGAGACCCAGTACTTC
TRBD1,TRBJ1-2,TRBV7-2,NA,15,CASSSYMTGEGGYTF,TGTGCCAGCAGCTCCTATATGACAGGGGAGGGGGGCTACACCTTC
TRBD1,TRBJ2-3,TRBV18,NA,15,CASLDRVGYKDTQYF,TGTGCCAGCCTCGACAGGGTGGGTTATAAAGATACGCAGTATTTT
NA,TRBJ1-5,TRBV2,NA,14,CASTGTHSNQPQHF,TGTGCCAGCACTGGCACCCATAGCAATCAGCCCCAGCATTTT
NA,TRBJ1-2,TRBV29-1,once,13,CSVGGTYNYGYTF,TGCAGCGTTGGAGGGACTTATAACTATGGCTACACCTTC
TRBD2,TRBJ2-3,TRBV9,NA,19,CASSPRWGPPGGATDTQYF,TGTGCCAGCAGCCCCCGGTGGGGTCCCCCGGGGGGGGCCACAGATACGCAGTATTTT
TRBD1,TRBJ1-2,TRBV5-3,once,14,CARSSGQGDYGYTF,TGTGCCAGAAGCTCGGGACAGGGGGACTATGGCTACACCTTC
TRBD1,TRBJ2-5,TRBV7-9,NA,13,CASSTMTGGRPNF,TGTGCCAGCAGCACCATGACAGGGGGGAGGCCCAACTTC
TRBD1,TRBJ1-5,TRBV4-1,NA,17,CASSQGRPGQGNQPQHF,TGCGCCAGCAGCCAGGGCCGACCGGGACAGGGCAATCAGCCCCAGCATTTT
TRBD1,TRBJ2-1,TRBV28,NA,16,CASSSSGTGGFGEQFF,TGTGCCAGCAGTTCCTCCGGGACAGGGGGATTCGGGGAGCAGTTCTTC